This TCR beta chain derives from a study of metastatic and nonmetastatic thyroid tumors. Study overall: The study looked at repertoires side by side in blood and in tumor or nodule tissue from malignant and benign thyroid patients.

The germline V gene has CDR1 LNHDA and CDR2 SQIVND (reference sequence). CDR3 length equals 14 residues. This clone was seen a few times. Its antigen is as yet unknown. A much larger clone sits a single nucleotide away, making a read error possible. Every patient was untreated before thyroid surgery. General observations from the study: The study reportedly found significantly higher TCR beta diversity in malignant thyroid tumors than benign nodules, in blood and tumor.

Using MiXCR, TCRdb reanalyzed the PCR reads. The data contain over 15,000 clones, approximately 12% of them singletons. The sequenced sample consisted of tumor tissue. The sequence was obtained from a female donor with papillary thyroid cancer or a benign thyroid nodule (not recorded which). Some clones in this sample may be carry-over from other donors' samples. The chain combines TRBV19 with TRBJ2-4; no clear D gene. The CDR3 sequence is CASGEGRLKNIHYF. The CDR3 DNA reads TGTGCCAGTGGAGAAGGGCGGCTCAAAAACATTCATTACTTC.